This TCR beta chain is drawn from a study of Ad26.COV2.S vaccination and SARS-CoV-2 variants. Study-level information: The donor belonged to the COV1001 Ad26.COV2.S trial arm.

Germline assignment: CDR1 LNHDA and CDR2 SQIVND (reference sequence). The CDR3 length is 17 residues. V shed 8 bases and J 2 bases; nucleotides not matched to a gene: 11. Treatment defined: about 20 received Ad26.COV2.S at low or high dose, single or two shots; about 5 received placebo; per-sample allocation not given. Each sample was drawn 63 days after the first injection (of vaccine or placebo). A Boston donor was an adult aged 18-55 years. Wuhan-strain spike was delivered by a replication-incompetent Ad26 vector. Assay: immunoSEQ multiplex PCR; the TCRdb copy retains only in-frame clones and omits some. The sample carries around 450,000 clones, roughly 90% recorded once.

This chain links TRBV19 with TRBJ2-6, with TRBD1 matching over 8 bases. This receptor was obtained from a person between 18 and 60 years old who received the Ad26.COV2.S COVID-19 vaccine or a placebo. This specimen was peripheral blood, taken in a trial of Ad26.COV2.S vaccine versus placebo. The CDR3 bases are TGTGCCAGTCACGACGGACAGGGCCGGACTGGGGCCAACGTCCTGACTTTC. It codes for CASHDGQGRTGANVLTF.